A single sample gave rise to the 22 T cell receptor beta chains below, sequenced in a study of cytomegalovirus exposure and HLA in healthy donors. The PCR used 60 Vbeta and 13 Jbeta primers. TCRdb keeps only in-frame clones here, not all; method: immunoSEQ multiplex PCR. The table shows about 35,000 clones, with 65% to 90% occurring only once. Sequencing input: PBMCs. Receptors originate from a young woman in good health and CMV-seronegative.

The chain combines TRBV7-2 with TRBJ1-4; D is ambiguous. Germline loops: CDR1 SGHTA, CDR2 FQGNSA. The CDR3 length is 13 residues. V lost 1 base and J lost 8, with 8 bases in between. The CDR3 region is CASSLVVEEKLFF. CDR3 coding DNA: TGTGCCAGCAGCTTAGTGGTGGAGGAAAAACTGTTTTTT.

The chain joins TRBV7-6 to TRBJ1-5; no firm D call. Germline-derived CDR1 and CDR2 are SGHVS and FNYEAQ. V was trimmed by 4 bases and J by 6 bases, leaving 10 bases between them. CDR3 length: 13 residues. CDR3 nucleotides: TGTGCCAGCAGCTCCCATCCGGGTCAGCCCCAGCATTTT. Its protein product is CASSSHPGQPQHF. Full variable domain (rest looked up from reference TRBV7-6 and TRBJ1-5): GAGVSQSPRYKVTKRGQDVALRCDPISGHVSLYWYRQALGQGPEFLTYFNYEAQQDKSGLPNDRFSAERPEGSISTLTIQRTEQRDSAMYRCASSSHPGQPQHFGDGTRLSIL.

This clone came up once. V is TRBV4-3 and J is TRBJ2-3; D may be TRBD2 (5 bases). V shed 5 bases and J shed 4 bases, with 10 bases lying between them. The CDR3 runs 13 residues. Per germline, CDR1 LGHNA and CDR2 YSLEER. The CDR3 region has the DNA TGCGCCAGCAGCTTATACGGGGCAGATACGCAGTATTTT. This encodes CASSLYGADTQYF.

On this clone itself: The junction and the germline gene differ at one end; a read error may be behind it. This chain uses TRBV2 with TRBJ1-5, with TRBD1 matching over 9 bases. Germline loops: CDR1 SNHLY, CDR2 FYNNEI. This CDR3 is 14 amino acids long. The CDR3, as DNA: TGTGCCAGCAGTTGGACAGGGGACCGTCAGCCCCAGAATTTT. Translating gives CASSWTGDRQPQNF.

J is TRBJ1-2 and V is TRBV12-1; the table assigns TRBD1, which was not confirmed against the DNA. TRBV12-1 is flagged as a pseudogene. The CDR3 runs 15 residues. This CDR3 is CASSPGQGAHYGYPF. As DNA, the CDR3 is TGTGCCAGCAGCCCCGGACAGGGGGCTCACTATGGCTACCCCTTC.

The chain combines TRBV19 with TRBJ1-1, with D uncertain. Trimming took 1 base from V and 0 from J, leaving 3 bases between them. The CDR3 loop spans 13 amino acids. From germline, CDR1 is LNHDA and CDR2 SQIVND (reference sequence). CDR3 sequence (DNA): TGTGCCAGTAGTATAGCGGTGAACACTGAAGCTTTCTTT. Translating gives CASSIAVNTEAFF.

V usage is TRBV7-9 and J usage is TRBJ2-3; D is perhaps TRBD1 (6 bases). The CDR3 loop spans 15 amino acids. CDR1 and CDR2 (germline): SEHNR, FQNEAQ (reference sequence). V shed 1 base and J shed 4 bases, with 12 bases lying between them. The CDR3 nucleotides read TGTGCCAGCAGCTTAGGTCAGGGGCCCGCAGATACGCAGTATTTT. The encoded protein is CASSLGQGPADTQYF.

The gene calls are TRBV15 and TRBJ1-2; D might be TRBD1 (6 bases). Looked up from germline, CDR1 is LNHNV and CDR2 is YYDKDF (reference sequence). CDR3 length: 13 residues. The V end lost 4 bases, the J end lost 7 bases, and 13 bases lay between the germline ends. The CDR3 protein is CATSIDRLCGYTF. The DNA of the CDR3 is TGTGCCACCAGCATAGACAGGTTGTGTGGCTACACCTTC. The full variable domain, in which reference TRBV15 and TRBJ1-2 provide the parts outside the CDR3, is DAMVIQNPRYQVTQFGKPVTLSCSQTLNHNVMYWYQQKSSQAPKLLFHYYDKDFNNEADTPDNFQSRRPNTSFCFLDIRSPGLGDTAMYLCATSIDRLCGYTFGSGTRLTVV.

This clone was detected once. As DNA, the CDR3 is TGTGCCAGCTCAAAACCCCAGGGACAGATAAAGAACACTGAAGCTTTCTTT. Protein: CASSKPQGQIKNTEAFF. The V and J genes are TRBV18 and TRBJ1-1; 7 nucleotides align to TRBD1. CDR1 KGHSH and CDR2 LQKENI come from the germline V gene. This CDR3 is 17 amino acids long. V lost 5 bases to trimming and J lost 1 base; unmatched junction nucleotides: 13.

By its share, this clone is medium-sized. J is TRBJ2-7 and V is TRBV6-1; D may be TRBD2 (6 bases). CDR3 size: 15 residues. V lost 7 bases and J 5 bases, leaving 21 bases between the germline ends. Looked up from germline, CDR1 is MNHNS and CDR2 is SASEGT. The CDR3 bases are TGTGCCAGCACCGAGGGTCTTGGAGGGATGGACGAGCAGTACTTC. This sequence encodes CASTEGLGGMDEQYF.

The gene calls are TRBV7-2 and TRBJ1-1; D not certain. Germline V CDR1 and CDR2: SGHTA, FQGNSA. This CDR3 has 11 residues. The V and J ends lost 3 bases and 8 bases respectively, with 7 bases between them. As DNA, the CDR3 is TGTGCCAGCAGCTTGGTAGAGGAAGCTTTCTTT. Its translation is CASSLVEEAFF.

The chain couples TRBV7-9 to TRBJ1-3, with 10 bases that match TRBD1. CDR3 length equals 14 residues. J gave up 6 bases and V 5 bases, and 4 bases lay outside the gene matches. Germline V gene sequence: CDR1 SEHNR, CDR2 FQNEAQ (reference sequence). The CDR3 DNA reads TGTGCCAGCAGCGCTGGGACAGGGGAAAACACCATATATTTT. This translates into CASSAGTGENTIYF.

CDR3 in amino acids: CASGPHPDRGYGYTF. CDR3 sequence (DNA): TGTGCTAGTGGTCCTCACCCAGACAGGGGCTATGGCTACACCTTC. This chain links TRBV12-5 with TRBJ1-2; 8 bases are shared with TRBD1. CDR1 is LGHNT and CDR2 is FRNRAP in the germline V gene. V gave up 5 bases and J gave up 4 bases; unmatched junction bases: 9. The CDR3 is 15 amino acids.

This clone was detected once. DNA of the CDR3: TGTGCCAGCAGCTTACGGCAAGAGACCCAGTACTTC. Protein sequence: CASSLRQETQYF. The chain employs TRBV7-2 and TRBJ2-5; D not resolved. Trimming cost V 2 bases and J 2 bases, with 3 bases left between them. This CDR3 has 12 amino acids. Germline V gene sequence: CDR1 SGHTA, CDR2 FQGNSA.

The CDR3 nucleotides are TGCAGCGTTCGTCCCGGGACAGGGGGTGGCTATGGCTACACCTTC. This codes for CSVRPGTGGGYGYTF. This chain uses TRBV29-1 with TRBJ1-2; 11 bases are shared with TRBD1. Germline-derived CDR1 and CDR2 are SQVTM and ANQGSEA. The length of the CDR3 is 15 residues. The J segment lost 4 bases and the V segment lost 5 bases, leaving 9 bases of the junction unmatched.

The chain links TRBV19 to TRBJ2-3, with D possibly matching TRBD1 (5 bases). Trimming shortened V by 5 bases and J by 0 bases, and 15 bases separated the two germline ends. CDR3 length equals 16 residues. The germline gives CDR1 LNHDA, CDR2 SQIVND (reference sequence). The CDR3 bases are TGTGCCAGTAGTGTTCCAGGTACAGGTAGCACAGATACGCAGTATTTT. Residues: CASSVPGTGSTDTQYF.

The gene calls are TRBV4-3 and TRBJ2-5; no clear D gene. V was cut by 0 bases and J by 0 bases, with 5 bases left in between. Germline V gene data show CDR1 as LGHNA and CDR2 as YSLEER. This CDR3 contains 14 residues. The CDR3 here is CASSQDSYQETQYF. CDR3 DNA: TGCGCCAGCAGCCAAGATTCCTACCAAGAGACCCAGTACTTC.

The rearrangement uses TRBV25-1 and TRBJ2-5; D is possibly TRBD1 (6 bases). Matching the DNA end better, TRBJ2-7 makes the J call doubtful. The CDR3 has 15 amino acids. Germline V CDR1 and CDR2: MGHDK, SYGVNS. The CDR3 protein is CASSESTGRGLEQYF. In DNA form, the CDR3 reads TGTGCCAGCAGTGAATCAACAGGGAGAGGCCTCGAGCAGTACTTC.

The chain recombines TRBV28 with TRBJ2-7; 9 bases line up with TRBD2. Trimming took 2 bases from V and 3 from J; bases not matched to a gene: 8. CDR1 and CDR2 (germline): MDHEN, SYDVKM. The length of the CDR3 is 16 residues. CDR3 coding DNA: TGTGCCAGCAGTTTAGTAAGGGCGGGGGGGCTCTACGAGCAGTACTTC. Protein: CASSLVRAGGLYEQYF.

The chain carries TRBV10-3 and TRBJ2-3; 13 bases agree with TRBD2. After removal of 4 bases from V and 4 bases from J, the junction contained 5 bases not matched to a gene. CDR3 length equals 16 residues. Per germline, CDR1 ENHRY and CDR2 SYGVKD. This CDR3 is CAISAGLAGFSDTQYF. DNA of the CDR3: TGTGCCATCAGTGCGGGACTAGCGGGATTCTCAGATACGCAGTATTTT.

This clone was observed a few times. CDR3 residues: CASNLILRTGAIYEQYF. CDR3 bases: TGTGCCAGCAACCTCATTCTAAGGACAGGGGCCATATACGAGCAGTACTTC. V and J are TRBV6-4 and TRBJ2-7; 9 nucleotides align to TRBD1. Germline CDR1 is MRHNA and CDR2 is SNTAGT. This CDR3 spans 17 amino acids. The V gene end was trimmed by 7 bases and the J gene end by 4 bases; junction bases not matched to a gene: 17.

V usage is TRBV7-6 and J usage is TRBJ2-3; 14 bases line up with TRBD2. Germline lookup yields CDR1 SGHVS and CDR2 FNYEAQ. The CDR3 is 17 amino acids. J gave up 6 bases and V 3 bases, and 8 bases lay outside the gene matches. The CDR3 nucleotides are TGTGCCAGCAGCTTGGAACCGGGACTAGCGGGGGCGGATACGCAGTATTTT. Its protein is CASSLEPGLAGADTQYF.